These 10 T cell receptor beta chains came from one sample sequenced in a study of CD8 T cells in ankylosing spondylitis. Overall study results and limits: What appeared characteristic of ankylosing spondylitis blood was a TCR beta motif of fewer than ten highly homologous variants.

Their specific antigens are unknown. Each CDR3 protein gets one entry after TCRdb re-called the 5' RACE reads with MiXCR. The sample yields more than 600,000 distinct CDR3 sequences, around 17% seen once. Sequencing input: blood, either unsorted or a sorted T cell fraction (not recorded which). The receptor set was obtained from a male donor with ankylosing spondylitis.

J is TRBJ2-5 and V is TRBV7-2, with no clear D. Between the trimmed V and J ends, which lost 4 bases and 5 bases, there was a span of 14 bases. This CDR3 has 14 residues. Germline V gene sequence: CDR1 SGHTA, CDR2 FQGNSA. The CDR3 DNA sequence: TGTGCCAGCAGCTCGGACGGCCTGGGGGAGACCCAGTACTTC. This codes for CASSSDGLGETQYF.

This clonotype was recorded many times. J is TRBJ2-7 and V is TRBV4-2; TRBD1 might be the D (5 bases). Trimming took 4 bases from V and 0 from J, leaving 10 bases between them. The V gene's germline CDR1 is LGHNA and CDR2 YNFKEQ. The CDR3 runs to 14 residues. The CDR3 nucleotides are TGTGCCAGCAGCCCTATCGGACACTCCTACGAGCAGTACTTC. Its translation: CASSPIGHSYEQYF.

This clonotype was counted only a few times. The genes are TRBV24-1 and TRBJ2-2; D unclear. This CDR3 comprises 17 residues. Per the germline V gene, CDR1 is KGHDR and CDR2 is SFDVKD. V gave up 4 bases and J gave up 3 bases, with 17 bases separating them. As DNA, the CDR3 is TGTGCCACCAGTGAAACCACCACCACACCCTACACCGGGGAGCTGTTTTTT. Its translation: CATSETTTTPYTGELFF.

The chain has TRBV5-1 and TRBJ2-7; D is tentatively TRBD1 or TRBD2 (5 bases each). The V gene lost 0 bases and the J gene lost 2 bases, with 9 bases spanning the gap. Germline lookup yields CDR1 SGHRS and CDR2 YFSETQ. The CDR3 is 14 amino acids. CDR3 nucleotides: TGCGCCAGCAGCTTGGCTTGGGGGACCTACGAGCAGTACTTC. It specifies CASSLAWGTYEQYF.

This chain joins TRBV20-1 and TRBJ2-3, with 7 bases aligning to TRBD2. The CDR3 contains 16 residues. V was pared by 6 bases and J by 0 bases, with 12 bases of the junction left unmatched. Germline V CDR1 and CDR2: DFQATT, SNEGSKA (reference sequence). The CDR3 is CSARGGTTLSTDTQYF. DNA for the CDR3: TGCAGTGCCCGGGGAGGGACCACCCTCAGCACAGATACGCAGTATTTT.

This clonotype was detected a few times. V and J are TRBV4-3 and TRBJ2-7; no definite D call. Trimming cost V 0 bases and J 5 bases, with 8 bases left between them. The CDR3 is 13 residues long. The V gene's germline CDR1 is LGHNA and CDR2 YSLEER. The CDR3 DNA is TGCGCCAGCAGCCAAGATCCCACAGACGAGCAGTACTTC. It is translated as CASSQDPTDEQYF.

V gene TRBV6-2 or TRBV6-3 combines with J gene TRBJ1-1, with D uncertain. V lost 6 bases and J 4 bases, leaving 15 bases between the germline ends. The germline gives CDR1 MNHEY, CDR2 SVGEGT. This CDR3 contains 14 residues. CDR3 sequence reads: CASSQTTMATEAFF. CDR3 bases: TGTGCCAGCAGCCAGACAACCATGGCCACTGAAGCTTTCTTT.

As DNA, the CDR3 is TGTGCCAGCAGCGCCGACAGGGCGGTCGAGCAGTACTTC. It specifies CASSADRAVEQYF. The genes are TRBV6-1 and TRBJ2-7, with 7 bases fitting TRBD1. V gave up 6 bases and J gave up 6 bases; unmatched junction bases: 8. The length of the CDR3 is 13 residues. The germline V gene has CDR1 MNHNS and CDR2 SASEGT.

The rearrangement links TRBV13 to TRBJ2-7; D is uncertain. With 5 bases removed from V and 8 bases from J, the gap between germline ends came to 10 bases. This CDR3 has 11 residues. Germline values: CDR1 PRHDT, CDR2 FYEKMQ (reference sequence). Here the CDR3 DNA reads TGTGCCAGCAGCGAAAAAATCCAGCAGTACTTC. Protein product: CASSEKIQQYF.

This clonotype was counted at least ten times. The chain links TRBV20-1 to TRBJ2-7; perhaps TRBD1 as D (5 bases). Germline CDR1 reads DFQATT; CDR2 reads SNEGSKA (reference sequence). CDR3 length: 15 amino acids. V lost 0 bases and J 0 bases, leaving 12 bases between the germline ends. The DNA of the CDR3 is TGCAGTGCTAGAGATGTACAGGCGAGCTCCTACGAGCAGTACTTC. Its protein product is CSARDVQASSYEQYF.